This T cell receptor beta chain was recovered during a study of blood T cell repertoires in COVID-19. Overall study context: Acute and convalescent COVID-19 specimens originated in the United States, Italy and Spain. In each case, the material was cDNA or gDNA derived from T cells, B-cell-depleted T cells, or PBMCs.

This CDR3 is built from 15 residues. The germline CDR1 and CDR2 sequences are MNHEY and SVGAGI. V lost 2 bases and J 0 bases, leaving 8 bases between the germline ends. In the authors' workflow: Amplified reference gene primers provided the basis for estimating nucleated cell counts. The data were produced by immunoSEQ multiplex PCR, yet TCRdb's version contains in-frame clones alone and is incomplete. V and J calls and clone size are given by that table; D and trimming were obtained from the DNA. Among about 210,000 clones listed, roughly 84% were seen once. The sample taken for sequencing was peripheral blood. This TCR derives from a man aged 50 to 59 with active or convalescent COVID-19. This chain links TRBV6-5 with TRBJ2-1; D perhaps matches TRBD2 (6 bases). CDR3 DNA: TGTGCCAGCAGTTACGCGGAGGGCTCCTACAATGAGCAGTTCTTC. Its translation: CASSYAEGSYNEQFF.